Reported below is one TCR beta chain. The data derive from a study of somatic mutations in cytotoxic T cells in rheumatoid arthritis. Some clones are missing from TCRdb's copy, which holds only in-frame ones; the method was immunoSEQ multiplex PCR. Of some 20,000 clones listed, approximately 67% are singletons. V lost 5 bases and J 3 bases, leaving 11 bases between the germline ends. The CDR3 loop spans 13 amino acids. The germline V gene encodes CDR1 SGHAT and CDR2 FQNNGV. The chain combines TRBV11-2 with TRBJ2-7; D remains unclear. This TCR came from an adult with rheumatoid arthritis. Sequences were obtained from CD8+ T cells sorted from blood. CDR3 nucleotides: TGTGCCAGCAGCGAGAACACGAACTACGAGCAGTACTTC. Translated, it gives CASSENTNYEQYF.